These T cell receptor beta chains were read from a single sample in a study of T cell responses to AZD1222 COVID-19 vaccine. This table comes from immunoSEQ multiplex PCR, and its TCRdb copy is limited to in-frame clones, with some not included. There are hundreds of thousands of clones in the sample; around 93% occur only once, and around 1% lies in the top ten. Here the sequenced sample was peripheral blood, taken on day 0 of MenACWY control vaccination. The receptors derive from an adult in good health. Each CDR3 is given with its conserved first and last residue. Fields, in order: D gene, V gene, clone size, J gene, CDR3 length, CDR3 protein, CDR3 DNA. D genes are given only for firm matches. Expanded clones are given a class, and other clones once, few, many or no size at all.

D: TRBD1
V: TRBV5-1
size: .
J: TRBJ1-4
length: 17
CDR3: CASSVSQGAVTNEKLFF
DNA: TGCGCCAGCAGCGTCAGCCAGGGGGCGGTTACTAATGAAAAACTGTTTTTT

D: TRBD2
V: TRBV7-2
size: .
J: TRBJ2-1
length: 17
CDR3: CASSLAGTSGGDNEQFF
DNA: TGTGCCAGCAGCTTAGCCGGGACTAGCGGGGGGGACAATGAGCAGTTCTTC

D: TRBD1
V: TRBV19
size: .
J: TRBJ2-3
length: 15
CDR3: CASSPLTGPLSAQYF
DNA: TGTGCCAGTAGCCCGTTGACAGGGCCCCTGTCTGCGCAGTATTTT

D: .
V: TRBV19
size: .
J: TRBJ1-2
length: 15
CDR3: CASSLPGRLNYGYTF
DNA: TGTGCCAGTAGTCTCCCGGGACGTCTAAACTATGGCTACACCTTC

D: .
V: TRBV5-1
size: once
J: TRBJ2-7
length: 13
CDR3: CASSLALDYEQYF
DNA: TGCGCCAGCAGCTTGGCCCTCGACTACGAGCAGTACTTC

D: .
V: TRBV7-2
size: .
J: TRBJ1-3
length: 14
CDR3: CASSLARSDNTIYF
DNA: TGTGCCAGCAGCTTAGCGCGCTCCGATAACACCATATATTTT

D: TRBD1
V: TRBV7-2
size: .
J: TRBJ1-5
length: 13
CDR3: CASGTVSNQPQHF
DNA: TGTGCCAGCGGGACAGTTAGCAATCAGCCCCAGCATTTT

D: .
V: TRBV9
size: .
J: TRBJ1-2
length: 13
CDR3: CASSVDVGYGYTF
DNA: TGTGCCAGCAGCGTAGACGTGGGCTATGGCTACACCTTC

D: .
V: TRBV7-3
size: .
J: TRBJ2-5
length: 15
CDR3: CASSETPGPQETQYF
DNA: TGTGCCAGCAGCGAAACCCCGGGACCCCAAGAGACCCAGTACTTC

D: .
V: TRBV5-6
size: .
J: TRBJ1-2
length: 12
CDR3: CASSGTLGGYTF
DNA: TGTGCCAGCAGCGGGACATTAGGTGGCTACACCTTC

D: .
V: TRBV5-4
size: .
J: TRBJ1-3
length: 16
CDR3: CASSLGRGSLGNTIYF
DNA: TGTGCCAGCAGCTTGGGGCGGGGATCGCTCGGAAACACCATATATTTT

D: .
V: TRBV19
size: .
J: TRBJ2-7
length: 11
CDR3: CAVQTAREQYF
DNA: TGTGCCGTCCAGACAGCACGCGAGCAGTACTTC

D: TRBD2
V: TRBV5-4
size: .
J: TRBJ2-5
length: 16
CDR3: CASSQGQAGGQETQYF
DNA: TGTGCCAGCAGCCAGGGCCAAGCGGGGGGACAAGAGACCCAGTACTTC

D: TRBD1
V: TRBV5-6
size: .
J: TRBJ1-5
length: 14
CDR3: CASSFSGTVQPQHF
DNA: TGTGCCAGCAGCTTCTCCGGGACAGTTCAGCCCCAGCATTTT

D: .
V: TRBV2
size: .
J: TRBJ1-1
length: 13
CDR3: CASSEVGDTEAFF
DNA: TGTGCCAGCAGTGAAGTTGGGGACACTGAAGCTTTCTTT

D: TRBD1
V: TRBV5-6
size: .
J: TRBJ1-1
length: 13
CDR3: CASSLTGGAEAFF
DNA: TGTGCCAGCAGCCTTACAGGGGGTGCTGAAGCTTTCTTT

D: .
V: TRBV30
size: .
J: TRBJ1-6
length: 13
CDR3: CAWRGDFNSPLHF
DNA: TGTGCCTGGAGAGGCGATTTTAATTCACCCCTCCACTTT

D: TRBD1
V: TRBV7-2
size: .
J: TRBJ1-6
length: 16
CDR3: CASSQGGSSYNSPLHF
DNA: TGTGCCAGCAGCCAGGGGGGGAGCTCCTATAATTCACCCCTCCACTTT

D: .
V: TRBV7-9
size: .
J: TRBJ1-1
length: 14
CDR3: CASSLQAGSTEAFF
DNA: TGTGCCAGCAGCCTTCAGGCCGGGAGCACTGAAGCTTTCTTT

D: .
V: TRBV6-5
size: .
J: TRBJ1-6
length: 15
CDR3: CASSYSATATSPLHF
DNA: TGTGCCAGCAGTTACTCTGCTACAGCTACTTCACCCCTCCACTTT

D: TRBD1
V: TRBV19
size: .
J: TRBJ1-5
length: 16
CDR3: CASSADGTDSNQPQHF
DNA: TGTGCCAGTAGTGCGGATGGGACAGATAGCAATCAGCCCCAGCATTTT